This is a list of T cell receptor beta chains from one sample in a study of cytomegalovirus exposure and HLA in healthy donors. Repertoires were generated with immunoSEQ multiplex PCR, while TCRdb's copy carries only in-frame clones and drops some. The data show tens of thousands of clones, roughly 63% seen once. Input material: PBMCs. The receptors were sampled from a woman between 45 and 65 years old in good health and CMV-seropositive. CDR3s include the opening cysteine and the closing phenylalanine or tryptophan. Clone size is not always given. Where it is, it says once, few, many or a class for expanded clones.

>TRBV27|.|TRBJ2-7
CASSAGYNNEQYF
>TRBV27|few|TRBJ1-2
CASSLGVDYYGYTF
>TRBV5-1|.|TRBJ2-6
CASSEQGAHSGANVLTF
>TRBV7-9|.|TRBJ2-5
CASSRGGGQETQYF
>TRBV7-9|.|TRBJ1-3
CASSLTTFSGNTIYF
>TRBV7-9|.|TRBJ2-7
CASSLDRVPYF
>TRBV30|.|TRBJ1-6
CAWSEGGLGSPLHF
>TRBV5-6|.|TRBJ2-6
CASSVRTGRIGGANVLTF
>TRBV6-4|.|TRBJ2-3
CASSARYGTDTQYF
>TRBV2|.|TRBJ2-6
CASSLGGPPGANVLTF
>TRBV28|.|TRBJ1-4
CASSSGTGPNEKLFF
>TRBV5-1|.|TRBJ1-1
CASSLQGVTEAFF
>TRBV10-3|.|TRBJ1-5
CAISETGGKQPQHF
>TRBV14|.|TRBJ1-1
CASSLHMNTEAFF
>TRBV30|.|TRBJ1-1
CAWSVVRSRTEAFF
>TRBV9|.|TRBJ2-5
CASSVDGRETQYF
>TRBV7-8|few|TRBJ2-6
CASSSTWSGANVLTF
>TRBV7-9|.|TRBJ1-3
CASSFDGISGNTIYF
>TRBV7-3|.|TRBJ1-4
CASSPTGGGFEKLFF
>TRBV6-5|once|TRBJ1-2
CASSYREPANYGYTF